Each of the 25 T cell receptor beta chains below was sequenced from the same sample in a study of blood T cell repertoires in COVID-19. The table came from immunoSEQ multiplex PCR; TCRdb's copy has only in-frame clones and leaves some out. In the table there are 25,000 to 35,000 clones, approximately 89% of which are singletons. Sequencing input: peripheral blood. These receptors all come from a human donor in a cohort sampled during active COVID-19.

The chain combines TRBV6-5 with TRBJ2-7, with a possible D match to TRBD2 (6 bases). The germline V and J ends were trimmed by 2 bases and 3 bases, with 11 bases remaining between them. Germline V gene lookup returns CDR1 MNHEY and CDR2 SVGAGI. The CDR3 spans 14 residues. CDR3 sequence reads: CASSYRRGNYEQYF. The CDR3 coding sequence is TGTGCCAGCAGTTACCGTCGGGGGAACTACGAGCAGTACTTC.

The chain joins TRBV2 to TRBJ2-5; D remains unclear. The ends were cut back, 6 bases at V and 1 base at J, with 3 bases in the middle. The CDR3 runs 11 residues. CDR1 is SNHLY and CDR2 is FYNNEI in the germline V gene. In DNA form, the CDR3 reads TGTGCCAGCAGCGTCCAAGAGACCCAGTACTTC. This encodes CASSVQETQYF.

The V gene is TRBV5-6, the J gene TRBJ2-3; D unresolved. The CDR3 loop spans 13 amino acids. Between the trimmed V and J ends, which lost 2 bases and 2 bases, there was a span of 6 bases. Germline V CDR1 and CDR2: SGHDT, YYEEEE. The CDR3 region is CASSFADTDTQYF. CDR3 DNA: TGTGCCAGCAGCTTTGCGGACACAGATACGCAGTATTTT.

This clone was seen just once. This chain links TRBV10-3 with TRBJ2-5, with TRBD2 matching 9 bases. This CDR3 region has 16 residues. The trim removed 4 bases at V and 2 bases at J, leaving 8 bases unmatched. Germline lookup yields CDR1 ENHRY and CDR2 SYGVKD. The CDR3 DNA reads as TGTGCCATCAGTGGGGGGTCTAGCGGGGCACAAGAGACCCAGTACTTC. This translates into CAISGGSSGAQETQYF.

This chain uses TRBV5-1 with TRBJ2-7, with 7 positions matching TRBD1. This CDR3 has 16 amino acids. The germline CDR1 and CDR2 sequences are SGHRS and YFSETQ. Trimming removed 0 bases from V and 1 base from J; junction bases left unmatched: 7. CDR3 DNA sequence: TGCGCCAGCAGCTTGGACGGACAGGAGAGATCCTACGAGCAGTACTTC. Protein sequence: CASSLDGQERSYEQYF.

This clone was counted a single time. The chain employs TRBV27 and TRBJ2-1; 11 bases align to TRBD2. Per germline, CDR1 MNHEY and CDR2 SMNVEV (reference sequence). The CDR3 is 24 residues long. V shed 2 bases, J shed 0 bases, and the junction held 24 bases outside the gene matches. CDR3 in DNA: TGTGCCAGCAGTTTACTAATGTGGGCAGGGTCGACTAGCGGGGACTCCCTCTCCTACAATGAGCAGTTCTTC. Translation gives CASSLLMWAGSTSGDSLSYNEQFF.

The chain has TRBV30 and TRBJ2-3, with 7 bases identical to TRBD2. CDR3 size: 14 residues. The germline gives CDR1 GTSNPN, CDR2 SVGIG (reference sequence). After removal of 3 bases from V and 2 bases from J, the junction contained 5 bases not matched to a gene. CDR3 residues: CAWRLATYTDTQYF. The CDR3 nucleotides read TGTGCCTGGAGACTAGCGACATACACAGATACGCAGTATTTT.

This clone was seen a few times. CDR3 region: CASPQRRFYEQYF. The CDR3 nucleotides are TGTGCCAGCCCCCAGCGAAGGTTCTACGAGCAGTACTTC. This chain connects TRBV14 to TRBJ2-7, with D uncertain. CDR3 length: 13 residues. Trimming cost V 8 bases and J 3 bases, with 14 bases left between them. Germline values: CDR1 SGHDN, CDR2 FVKESK.

The CDR3 region has the DNA TGCGCCACCTCGCATGGCGGGAGTACAGATACGCAGTATTTT. As protein: CATSHGGSTDTQYF. The chain employs TRBV10-1 and TRBJ2-3, with 7 bases that match TRBD2. This CDR3 is 14 amino acids long. V shed 10 bases, J shed 3 bases, and the junction held 10 bases outside the gene matches. Germline lookup yields CDR1 WNHNN and CDR2 SYGVQD (reference sequence).

This chain joins TRBV11-2 and TRBJ1-4; TRBD1 matches at 7 bases. Trimming removed 5 bases from V and 8 bases from J; junction bases left unmatched: 14. The CDR3 runs to 16 residues. Germline V gene sequence: CDR1 SGHAT, CDR2 FQNNGV. The CDR3 nucleotides are TGTGCCAGCAGCGGTCGGGGGACAGCCTTTAGGGAAAAACTGTTTTTT. Translating gives CASSGRGTAFREKLFF.

This clone was counted a single time. This chain links TRBV7-9 with TRBJ1-1, with a possible D match to TRBD1 (6 bases). The CDR3 loop spans 13 amino acids. Trimming shortened V by 7 bases and J by 6 bases, and 15 bases separated the two germline ends. Germline V gene data show CDR1 as SEHNR and CDR2 as FQNEAQ (reference sequence). CDR3 sequence reads: CASTYTGTPEAFF. CDR3 nucleotides: TGTGCCAGCACCTATACCGGGACACCTGAAGCTTTCTTT.

This chain joins TRBV7-9 and TRBJ1-4, with D tentatively TRBD1 (5 bases). V gave up 5 bases and J gave up 4 bases, with 14 bases separating them. The CDR3 is made up of 15 amino acids. The germline V gene has CDR1 SEHNR and CDR2 FQNEAQ (reference sequence). CDR3 sequence (DNA): TGTGCCAGCAGCGTTTTCCAGGGCAGTAATGAAAAACTGTTTTTT. Amino acid sequence: CASSVFQGSNEKLFF.

This sequence joins TRBV19 and TRBJ2-3, with 10 bases aligning to TRBD2. This CDR3 spans 15 amino acids. Trimming cost V 4 bases and J 4 bases; bases outside gene matches: 5. CDR1 and CDR2 (germline): LNHDA, SQIVND (reference sequence). The CDR3 region is CASSTSGRDSDTQYF. In DNA, the CDR3 is TGTGCCAGTAGTACTAGCGGGAGAGACTCAGATACGCAGTATTTT.

The chain combines TRBV21-1 with TRBJ2-5; TRBD1 was called by the table and not checked on the DNA. TRBV21-1 is annotated as a pseudogene. The CDR3 loop spans 13 amino acids. The CDR3 DNA is TGTGCCAGCAGTCCGGGACAGGGAGAGACCCAGTACTTC. It codes for CASSPGQGETQYF.

The gene calls are TRBV10-3 and TRBJ1-2; D is possibly TRBD1 (6 bases). V dropped 4 bases and J dropped 1 base, with 19 bases sitting between them. The CDR3 length is 17 residues. CDR1 is ENHRY, CDR2 SYGVKD, per germline. In nucleotides, the CDR3 is TGTGCCATCAGTGCGCCCCAGACAAGGGGGGGTAACTATGGCTACACCTTC. Amino acid sequence: CAISAPQTRGGNYGYTF.

This rearrangement joins TRBV28 to TRBJ2-7, with 7 bases lining up with TRBD1. With V trimmed by 11 bases and J by 0 bases, 7 bases remained unmatched. This CDR3 spans 13 amino acids. Germline V gene data show CDR1 as MDHEN and CDR2 as SYDVKM. In DNA, the CDR3 is TGTGCCGCGAACCGGGACAGCTCCTACGAGCAGTACTTC. Protein sequence: CAANRDSSYEQYF.

The gene calls are TRBV5-1 and TRBJ2-5, with TRBD2 identical over 10 bases. Unmatched junction bases numbered 13, after V lost 4 bases and J lost 4 bases. The CDR3 extends over 17 amino acids. Germline V gives CDR1 SGHRS, CDR2 YFSETQ. This CDR3 reads CASSHEAGGSGRETQYF. In DNA, the CDR3 is TGCGCCAGCAGCCATGAAGCGGGAGGGTCAGGAAGAGAGACCCAGTACTTC.

The chain uses TRBV19 and TRBJ1-5; no definite D call. CDR1 LNHDA and CDR2 SQIVND come from the germline V gene (reference sequence). V lost 1 base, J lost 0 bases, and 7 bases lay in between. CDR3 length: 15 residues. The CDR3 nucleotides are TGTGCCAGTAGTATAGCAGGCAGTAGCAATCAGCCCCAGCATTTT. Its protein product is CASSIAGSSNQPQHF. Supplemented by reference TRBV19 and TRBJ1-5, the full variable domain reads DGGITQSPKYLFRKEGQNVTLSCEQNLNHDAMYWYRQDPGQGLRLIYYSQIVNDFQKGDIAEGYSVSREKKESFPLTVTSAQKNPTAFYLCASSIAGSSNQPQHFGDGTRLSIL.

The chain is built from TRBV18 and TRBJ2-5; 9 bases are a match to TRBD1. The CDR3 is 17 amino acids. Germline V CDR1 and CDR2: KGHSH, LQKENI. After removal of 2 bases from V and 2 bases from J, the junction contained 9 bases not matched to a gene. CDR3 loop: CASSPRRGDRGQETQYF. The CDR3 DNA sequence: TGTGCCAGCTCACCAAGGAGGGGTGACAGGGGGCAAGAGACCCAGTACTTC.

The chain recombines TRBV5-1 with TRBJ1-1; 9 bases map to TRBD1. The J segment lost 0 bases and the V segment lost 4 bases, leaving 7 bases of the junction unmatched. Germline assignment: CDR1 SGHRS and CDR2 YFSETQ. The CDR3 is made up of 16 amino acids. The CDR3 coding sequence is TGCGCCAGCAGCACTACAGGGGGCGCCTTGAACACTGAAGCTTTCTTT. This codes for CASSTTGGALNTEAFF. The full variable domain, completed using reference TRBV5-1 and TRBJ1-1, is KAGVTQTPRYLIKTRGQQVTLSCSPISGHRSVSWYQQTPGQGLQFLFEYFSETQRNKGNFPGRFSGRQFSNSRSEMNVSTLELGDSALYLCASSTTGGALNTEAFFGQGTRLTVV.

This clone came up a few times. The rearrangement uses TRBV12-3 or TRBV12-4 and TRBJ1-3, with D unresolved. The CDR3 contains 11 residues. Trimming cost V 8 bases and J 4 bases, with 6 bases left between them. The DNA for the CDR3 is TGTGCCAGCGGCTCGGGAAACACCATATATTTT. This encodes CASGSGNTIYF.

The rearrangement joins TRBV18 to TRBJ2-7, with 7 positions matching TRBD1. There are 16 residues in the CDR3. Germline assignment: CDR1 KGHSH and CDR2 LQKENI. V lost 3 bases, J lost 0 bases, and 8 bases stayed unmatched. CDR3 amino acids: CASSPRDSLSSYEQYF. The CDR3 coding sequence is TGTGCCAGCTCACCGAGGGACAGCTTAAGCTCCTACGAGCAGTACTTC.

V usage is TRBV6-5 and J usage is TRBJ2-3; 7 bases match TRBD1. The junction had 5 bases not matched to a gene; V was cut back by 5 bases and J by 0 bases. Germline loops: CDR1 MNHEY, CDR2 SVGAGI. This CDR3 comprises 15 residues. CDR3 nucleotide sequence: TGTGCCAGCAGTCGACAGGGACCTAGCACAGATACGCAGTATTTT. The encoded protein is CASSRQGPSTDTQYF.

The chain uses TRBV5-4 and TRBJ1-1, with 11 bases matching TRBD1. With 5 bases clipped from V and 0 bases from J, the junction kept 6 bases outside the gene matches. The V gene's germline CDR1 is SGHNT and CDR2 YYREEE (reference sequence). The length of the CDR3 is 16 residues. Here the CDR3 reads CASSRGGQGVNTEAFF. The CDR3 DNA is TGTGCCAGCAGTCGGGGGGGACAGGGGGTGAACACTGAAGCTTTCTTT.

The count of this clone is one. The CDR3 sequence is CASSFGDRDGYTYEQYF. CDR3 in DNA: TGTGCCAGCAGTTTCGGGGACAGGGATGGGTATACCTACGAGCAGTACTTC. This chain joins TRBV28 and TRBJ2-7; 9 bases line up with TRBD1. Germline loops: CDR1 MDHEN, CDR2 SYDVKM. V was pared by 3 bases and J by 2 bases, with 11 bases of the junction left unmatched. The CDR3 contains 17 residues.